The sequence of this T cell receptor (beta chain) was determined in a study of monozygotic twins with cystic fibrosis. Profiled with immunoSEQ multiplex PCR; TCRdb holds only in-frame clones, not every one. There are fewer than 30,000 clones in the sample; about 85% occur only once, and around 1% lies in the top ten. CDR3 length: 14 residues. Study results and caveats: In 13 of 16 pairs, V gene usage was closest to the co-twin's. Age, concordance and disease severity did not associate with shared CDR3 numbers.

This clone has just a few counts. Antigen specificity is unknown. J is TRBJ1-2 and V is TRBV21-1. TRBV21-1 is designated a pseudogene. This TCR was sampled from a girl aged 2 to 10 with cystic fibrosis. The sequencing input was blood. The CDR3 nucleotides are TGTGCCAGCAGCAACCTAATTCAGAACTATGGCTACACCTTC. This encodes CASSNLIQNYGYTF.